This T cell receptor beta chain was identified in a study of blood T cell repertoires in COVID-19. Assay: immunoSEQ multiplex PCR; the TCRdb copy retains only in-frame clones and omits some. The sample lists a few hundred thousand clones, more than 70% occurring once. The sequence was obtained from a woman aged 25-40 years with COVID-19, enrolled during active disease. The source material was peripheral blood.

DNA of the CDR3: TGTGCCAGCAGACCTCTAGGGGAGGGTGAAAAACTGTTTTTT. The encoded protein is CASRPLGEGEKLFF. This sequence joins TRBV6-5 and TRBJ1-4, with D perhaps TRBD1 (5 bases). Between the trimmed V and J ends, which lost 6 bases and 7 bases, there was a span of 15 bases. Germline CDR1 and CDR2: MNHEY and SVGAGI. This CDR3 region has 14 residues.